These T cell receptor beta chains were read from a single sample in a study of control samples from healthy donors and cancer patients. Using immunoSEQ multiplex PCR, the repertoire was profiled, and TCRdb retains in-frame clones only, with some absent. The sample consists of roughly 9,700 clones, roughly 91% of them appearing once. The sequenced sample was PBMCs. The origin of the receptors is a man aged 55 to 70 with colorectal cancer. Each CDR3 is given with its conserved first and last residue. The D gene is left open where the match is weak. Clone size is shown for a subset of rows, as once, few, many or a class of expanded clone.

V	D	J	size	CDR3
TRBV2	.	TRBJ1-4	.	CASSGGGFQPNEKLFF
TRBV19	.	TRBJ2-3	.	CASKRDLTDTQYF
TRBV7-2	.	TRBJ2-3	.	CASSTQASTDTQYF
TRBV4-1	.	TRBJ2-2	.	CASSRRGTSNTGELFF
TRBV7-2	.	TRBJ1-2	.	CASSLAAGNDAPTF
TRBV9	.	TRBJ1-2	.	CASSVSGQAGYTF
TRBV7-2	.	TRBJ2-2	once	CASSPRGVTGELFF
TRBV5-4	.	TRBJ2-7	.	CASSPQGSYEQYF
TRBV5-5	TRBD1	TRBJ2-5	once	CASSARDSQETQYF
TRBV5-1	.	TRBJ2-5	.	CASRIEGETQYF
TRBV12-3/TRBV12-4	.	TRBJ1-2	.	CASSLADPYGYTF
TRBV5-8	.	TRBJ2-2	.	CASSLVRVNTGELFF
TRBV2	.	TRBJ1-4	.	CASSLMTAGEKLFF
TRBV18	TRBD1	TRBJ2-7	.	CASSPGQTYEQYF
TRBV19	.	TRBJ1-2	.	CASSPRQGFNYGYTF
TRBV11-2	.	TRBJ1-2	.	CASSLGQGGYGYTF
TRBV7-3	.	TRBJ2-3	once	CASSFDSHTDTQYF
TRBV5-4	TRBD1	TRBJ1-1	.	CASSSGGGMNTEAFF
TRBV20-1	.	TRBJ1-5	.	CSASSSNQPQHF
TRBV7-3	.	TRBJ1-1	.	CASSLIGGRGTEAFF
TRBV5-1	TRBD1	TRBJ1-2	.	CASSLRQGNGYTF
TRBV5-1	TRBD1	TRBJ2-5	.	CASSGQGGETQYF
TRBV7-2	TRBD2	TRBJ2-5	.	CASSLGSGASETQYF
TRBV7-8	.	TRBJ2-3	.	CASSLRGPLGTQYF
TRBV19	TRBD1	TRBJ1-2	.	CASSITTGDYGYTF
TRBV30	TRBD2	TRBJ2-1	.	CASRTSGGAVSYNEQFF
TRBV7-9	.	TRBJ1-4	.	CASSITGTTNEKLFF
TRBV5-1	.	TRBJ2-5	.	CASSRQGDGETQYF
TRBV7-2	.	TRBJ2-7	.	CASSLLPAGNLYEQYF
TRBV2	.	TRBJ1-1	.	CASSALFKNTEAFF
TRBV7-2	.	TRBJ1-2	once	CASSARGVGQGTWGYTF
TRBV5-8	TRBD1	TRBJ2-5	once	CASSPTGGRETQYF
TRBV18	TRBD1	TRBJ2-1	.	CASSPRTGSEQFF
TRBV4-3	TRBD1	TRBJ1-5	few	CASSQDGQGNQPQHF
TRBV4-1	TRBD1	TRBJ1-2	.	CASSPGTVEEYGYTF
TRBV9	.	TRBJ2-3	.	CASSSKGVRSDTQYF
TRBV6-5	.	TRBJ2-7	.	CASSSRRGGYYEQYF
TRBV3-1/TRBV3-2	.	TRBJ2-1	.	CASSQEDSEVDNEQFF
TRBV3-1/TRBV3-2	.	TRBJ2-1	.	CASSQLINNEQFF
TRBV11-2	TRBD1	TRBJ2-7	.	CASSLRPPRDRAFPGEQYF
TRBV4-1	TRBD1	TRBJ1-6	.	CASSPIVQGLYNSPLHF
TRBV5-1	.	TRBJ2-2	once	CASSWGQNTGELFF
TRBV4-3	.	TRBJ2-7	.	CASSQDRANSYEQYF
TRBV7-2	TRBD2	TRBJ2-1	.	CASSQGRGAGEQFF
TRBV5-1	TRBD2	TRBJ2-7	.	CASSFGTSPYEQYF
TRBV7-8	.	TRBJ1-4	.	CASSSLNRAPNEKLFF